This TCR beta chain originates from a study of T-cell reconstitution after alpha-beta-depleted transplantation in children. Study-level results: Once a year had passed after transplant, T-cell counts and diversity came mostly from newly produced T cells.

Unique molecular identifiers were incorporated during preparation of the TCRbeta library. Using its own MiXCR run on the PCR reads, TCRdb lists one record per CDR3 protein. The repertoire holds about 490,000 distinct CDR3 sequences, with about 10% as singletons. This clonotype was counted at least ten times. Its specificity is unknown. This CDR3 has 15 amino acids. V was pared by 5 bases and J by 5 bases, with 10 bases of the junction left unmatched. Germline V lookup: CDR1 MNHEY, CDR2 SMNVEV (reference sequence). The specimen comprised PBMCs, sampled before TCRalphabeta/CD19-depleted stem cell transplant. This chain connects TRBV27 to TRBJ2-7, with TRBD1 matching over 9 bases. The receptor was isolated from a child under 10 years old with inherited bone marrow failure, due to receive a stem cell transplant. The CDR3 region is CASSPYLQGADEQYF. The CDR3 nucleotides read TGTGCCAGCAGTCCATACCTACAGGGGGCGGACGAGCAGTACTTC.